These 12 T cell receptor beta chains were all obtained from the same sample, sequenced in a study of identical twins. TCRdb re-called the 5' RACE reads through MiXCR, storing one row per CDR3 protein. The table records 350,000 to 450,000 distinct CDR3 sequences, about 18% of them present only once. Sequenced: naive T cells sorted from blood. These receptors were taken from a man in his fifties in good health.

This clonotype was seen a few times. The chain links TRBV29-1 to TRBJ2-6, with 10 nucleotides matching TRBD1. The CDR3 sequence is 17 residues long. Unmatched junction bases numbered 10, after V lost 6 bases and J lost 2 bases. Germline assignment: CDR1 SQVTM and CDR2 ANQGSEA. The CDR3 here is CSVWTGGTTPGANVLTF. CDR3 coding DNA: TGCAGCGTCTGGACAGGGGGAACTACCCCTGGGGCCAACGTCCTGACTTTC.

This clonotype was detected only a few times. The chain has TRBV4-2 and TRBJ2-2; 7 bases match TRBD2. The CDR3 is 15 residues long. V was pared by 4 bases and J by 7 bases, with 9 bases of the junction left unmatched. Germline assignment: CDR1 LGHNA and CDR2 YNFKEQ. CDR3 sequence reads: CASSPSAWTSGELFF. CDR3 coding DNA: TGTGCCAGCAGCCCCTCCGCGTGGACTAGCGGGGAGCTGTTTTTT.

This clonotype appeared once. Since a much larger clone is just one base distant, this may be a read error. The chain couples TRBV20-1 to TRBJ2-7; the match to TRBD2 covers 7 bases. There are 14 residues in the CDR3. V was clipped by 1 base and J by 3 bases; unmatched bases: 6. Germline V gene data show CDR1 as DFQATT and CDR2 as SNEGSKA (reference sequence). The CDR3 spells CSARGSGGGYEQYF. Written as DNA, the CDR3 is TGCAGTGCTAGAGGTTCAGGCGGGGGCTACGAGCAGTACTTC.

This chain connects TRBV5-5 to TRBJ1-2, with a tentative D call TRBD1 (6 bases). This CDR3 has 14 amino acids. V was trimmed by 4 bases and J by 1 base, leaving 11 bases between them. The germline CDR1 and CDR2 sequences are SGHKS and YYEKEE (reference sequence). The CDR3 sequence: CASSQRTDNYGYTF. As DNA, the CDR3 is TGTGCCAGCAGCCAAAGGACAGATAACTATGGCTACACCTTC.

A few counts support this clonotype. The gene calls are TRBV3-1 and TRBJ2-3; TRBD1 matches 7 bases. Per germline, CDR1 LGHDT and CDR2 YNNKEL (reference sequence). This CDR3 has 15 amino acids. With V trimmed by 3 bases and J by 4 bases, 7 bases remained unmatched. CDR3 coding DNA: TGTGCCAGCAGCCATCGCCCGACAGGGCCAGATACGCAGTATTTT. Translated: CASSHRPTGPDTQYF.

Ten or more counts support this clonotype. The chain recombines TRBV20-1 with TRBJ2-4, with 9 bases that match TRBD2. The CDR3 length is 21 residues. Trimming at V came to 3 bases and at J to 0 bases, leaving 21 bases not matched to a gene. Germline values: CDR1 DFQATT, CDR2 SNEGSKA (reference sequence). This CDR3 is CSASPPAGGRGRFLAKNIQYF. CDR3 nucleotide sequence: TGCAGTGCTAGTCCTCCCGCGGGGGGGAGGGGGCGATTCCTAGCCAAAAACATTCAGTACTTC.

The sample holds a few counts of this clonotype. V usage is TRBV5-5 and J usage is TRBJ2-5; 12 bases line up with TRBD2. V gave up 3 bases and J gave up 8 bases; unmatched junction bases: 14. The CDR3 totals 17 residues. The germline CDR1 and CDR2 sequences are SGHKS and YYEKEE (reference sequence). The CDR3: CASSYRTSGAEVRTQYF. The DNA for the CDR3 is TGTGCCAGCAGCTACCGGACTAGCGGGGCGGAAGTACGTACCCAGTACTTC.

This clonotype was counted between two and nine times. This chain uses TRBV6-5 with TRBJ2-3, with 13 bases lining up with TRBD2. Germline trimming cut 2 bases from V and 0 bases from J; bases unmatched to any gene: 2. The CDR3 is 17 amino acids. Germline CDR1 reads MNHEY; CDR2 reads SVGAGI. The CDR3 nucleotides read TGTGCCAGCAGTTACGGGACTAGCGGGGCTAGCACAGATACGCAGTATTTT. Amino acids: CASSYGTSGASTDTQYF.

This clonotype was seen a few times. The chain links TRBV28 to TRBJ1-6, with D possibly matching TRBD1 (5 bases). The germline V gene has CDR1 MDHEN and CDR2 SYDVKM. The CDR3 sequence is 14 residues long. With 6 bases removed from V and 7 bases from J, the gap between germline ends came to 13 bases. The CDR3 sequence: CASSRRQKNSPLHF. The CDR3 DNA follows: TGTGCCAGCAGCCGACGACAGAAGAATTCACCCCTCCACTTT.

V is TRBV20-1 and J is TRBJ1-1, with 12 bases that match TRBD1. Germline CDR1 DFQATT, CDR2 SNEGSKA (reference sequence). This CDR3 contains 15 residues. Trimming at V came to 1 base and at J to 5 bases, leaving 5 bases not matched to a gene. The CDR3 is CSARASGQGATEAFF. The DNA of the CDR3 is TGCAGTGCTAGAGCCTCGGGACAGGGGGCAACTGAAGCTTTCTTT.

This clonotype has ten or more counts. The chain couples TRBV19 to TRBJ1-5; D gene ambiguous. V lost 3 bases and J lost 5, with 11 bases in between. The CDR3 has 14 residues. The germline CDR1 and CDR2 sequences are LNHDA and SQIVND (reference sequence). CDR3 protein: CASSIAGRDQPQHF. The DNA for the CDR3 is TGTGCCAGTAGTATCGCCGGGAGGGATCAGCCCCAGCATTTT.

CDR3 residues: CASSLDSWAQETQYF. The DNA for the CDR3 is TGCGCCAGCAGCTTGGATTCTTGGGCGCAAGAGACCCAGTACTTC. V and J are TRBV5-1 and TRBJ2-5; D not resolved. Trimming removed 0 bases at V and 2 bases at J, with 11 bases between. CDR3 length: 15 residues. CDR1 and CDR2 from the germline V gene are SGHRS and YFSETQ.